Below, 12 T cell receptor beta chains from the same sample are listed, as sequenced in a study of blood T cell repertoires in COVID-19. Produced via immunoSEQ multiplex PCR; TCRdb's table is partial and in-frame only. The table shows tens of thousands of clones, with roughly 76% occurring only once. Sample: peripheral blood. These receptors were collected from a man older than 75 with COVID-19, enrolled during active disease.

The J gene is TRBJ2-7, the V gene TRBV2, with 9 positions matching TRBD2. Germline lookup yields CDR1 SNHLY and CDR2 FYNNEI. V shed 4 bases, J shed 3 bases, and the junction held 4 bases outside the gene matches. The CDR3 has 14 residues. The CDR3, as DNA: TGTGCCAGCAGTGTGGCGGGGGGGGACTACGAGCAGTACTTC. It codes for CASSVAGGDYEQYF.

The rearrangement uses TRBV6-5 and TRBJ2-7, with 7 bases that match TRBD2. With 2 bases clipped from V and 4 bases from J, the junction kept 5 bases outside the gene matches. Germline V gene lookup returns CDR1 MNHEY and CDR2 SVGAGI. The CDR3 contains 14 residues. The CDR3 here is CASSYQRGVYEQYF. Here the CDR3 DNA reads TGTGCCAGCAGTTACCAGCGGGGTGTTTACGAGCAGTACTTC.

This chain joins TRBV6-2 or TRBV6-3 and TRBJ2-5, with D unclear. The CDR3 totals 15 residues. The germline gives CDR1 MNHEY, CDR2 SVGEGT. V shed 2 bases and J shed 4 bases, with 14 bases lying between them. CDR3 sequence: CASSYTTLSPETQYF. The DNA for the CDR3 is TGTGCCAGCAGTTACACGACATTGAGCCCAGAGACCCAGTACTTC.

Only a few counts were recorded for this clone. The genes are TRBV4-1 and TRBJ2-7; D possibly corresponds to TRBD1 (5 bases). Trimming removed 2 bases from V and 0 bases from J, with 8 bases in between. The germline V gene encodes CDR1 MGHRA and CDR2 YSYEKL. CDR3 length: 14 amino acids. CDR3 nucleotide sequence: TGCGCCAGCAGCCAACAGGGATACTCCTACGAGCAGTACTTC. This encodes CASSQQGYSYEQYF.

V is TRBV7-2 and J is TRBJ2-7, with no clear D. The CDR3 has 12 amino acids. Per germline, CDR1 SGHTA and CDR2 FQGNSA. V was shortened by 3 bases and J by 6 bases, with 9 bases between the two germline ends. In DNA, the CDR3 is TGTGCCAGCAGCTTCACTTATACCGAGCAGTACTTC. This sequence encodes CASSFTYTEQYF.

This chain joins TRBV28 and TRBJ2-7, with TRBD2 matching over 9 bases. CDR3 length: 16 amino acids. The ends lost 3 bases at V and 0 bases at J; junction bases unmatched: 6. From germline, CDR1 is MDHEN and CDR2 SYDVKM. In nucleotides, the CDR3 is TGTGCCAGCAGTTTTGTAGCGGGGGTTCACTCCTACGAGCAGTACTTC. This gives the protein CASSFVAGVHSYEQYF.

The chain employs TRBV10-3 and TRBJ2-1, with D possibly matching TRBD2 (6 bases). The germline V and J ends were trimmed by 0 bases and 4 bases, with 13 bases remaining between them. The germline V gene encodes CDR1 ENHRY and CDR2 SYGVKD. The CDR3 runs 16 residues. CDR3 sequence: CAISESGGIGYNEQFF. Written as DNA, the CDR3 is TGTGCCATCAGTGAGTCTGGAGGGATAGGGTACAATGAGCAGTTCTTC.

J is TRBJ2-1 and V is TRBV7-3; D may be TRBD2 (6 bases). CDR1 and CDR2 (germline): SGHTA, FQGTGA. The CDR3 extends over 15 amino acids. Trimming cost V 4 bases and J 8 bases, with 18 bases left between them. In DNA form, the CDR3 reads TGTGCCAGCAGCTCCGTAGGAGGGCCTGGGTATGAGCAGTTCTTC. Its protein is CASSSVGGPGYEQFF.

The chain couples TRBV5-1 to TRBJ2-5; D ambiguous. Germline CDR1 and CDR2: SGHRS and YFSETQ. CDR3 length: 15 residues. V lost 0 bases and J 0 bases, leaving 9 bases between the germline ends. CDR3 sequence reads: CASSLESPYQETQYF. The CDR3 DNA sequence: TGCGCCAGCAGCTTGGAAAGCCCGTACCAAGAGACCCAGTACTTC.

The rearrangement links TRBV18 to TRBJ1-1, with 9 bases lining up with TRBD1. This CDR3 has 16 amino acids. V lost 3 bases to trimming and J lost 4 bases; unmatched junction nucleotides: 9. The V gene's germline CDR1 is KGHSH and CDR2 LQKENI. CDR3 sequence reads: CASSPGMTGGGTEAFF. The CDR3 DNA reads TGTGCCAGCTCACCGGGAATGACAGGGGGAGGCACTGAAGCTTTCTTT.

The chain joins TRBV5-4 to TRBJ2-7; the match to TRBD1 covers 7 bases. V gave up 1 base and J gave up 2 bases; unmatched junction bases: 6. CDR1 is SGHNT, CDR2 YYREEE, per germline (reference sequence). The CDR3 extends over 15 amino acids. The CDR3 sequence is CASSLHRGPTYEQYF. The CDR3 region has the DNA TGTGCCAGCAGCTTGCACAGGGGTCCCACCTACGAGCAGTACTTC.

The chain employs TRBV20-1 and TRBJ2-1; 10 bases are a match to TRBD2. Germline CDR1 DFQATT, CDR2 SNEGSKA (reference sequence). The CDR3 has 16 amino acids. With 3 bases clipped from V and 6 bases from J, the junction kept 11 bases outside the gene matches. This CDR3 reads CSASLASGRITNEQFF. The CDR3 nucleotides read TGCAGTGCTAGTCTGGCTAGCGGGAGAATTACCAATGAGCAGTTCTTC.